This is a list of T cell receptor beta chains from one sample in a study of molecular identifiers for immune sequencing clone quantification. MiXCR was run by TCRdb on the PCR reads, yielding one entry per CDR3 protein. The table includes about 640,000 distinct CDR3 sequences, approximately 20% detected once. The sequenced material came from naive CD8+ T cells from blood, with Jurkat cell RNA spiked in. The receptors stem from a human donor in good health. Some libraries in this study had Jurkat cell RNA spiked in. CDR3s include the opening cysteine and the closing phenylalanine or tryptophan. Each record gives: J gene, V gene, D gene, clone size, CDR3 DNA, CDR3 protein. D genes are given only for firm matches. Size is stated for part of the rows, as once, few or many counts, or as a class when the clone is expanded.

J: TRBJ2-1; V: TRBV7-9; D: -; size: few; DNA: TGTGCCAGCAGCTCGAGCGAAGGCTACTCCTACAATGAGCAGTTCTTC; CDR3: CASSSSEGYSYNEQFF
J: TRBJ2-1; V: TRBV28; D: -; size: few; DNA: TGTGCCAGCAGCCCCGGGTTAGGGAGCTCCTACAATGAGCAGTTCTTC; CDR3: CASSPGLGSSYNEQFF
J: TRBJ2-3; V: TRBV9; D: -; size: many; DNA: TGTGCCAGCAGCGTAGCTACGTTGGGCACAGATACGCAGTATTTT; CDR3: CASSVATLGTDTQYF
J: TRBJ2-2; V: TRBV11-2; D: TRBD2; size: few; DNA: TGTGCCAGCAGCTTAGCTGCGGGAGCCCCCACCGGGGAGCTGTTTTTT; CDR3: CASSLAAGAPTGELFF
J: TRBJ2-7; V: TRBV6-5; D: -; size: many; DNA: TGTGCCAGCAGTTACGGGGAGTCCTCCTACGAGCAGTACTTC; CDR3: CASSYGESSYEQYF
J: TRBJ2-2; V: TRBV4-3; D: -; size: many; DNA: TGCGCCAGCAGCCAAGATGCTAGGGGAGTCCAGACCGGGGAGCTGTTTTTT; CDR3: CASSQDARGVQTGELFF
J: TRBJ2-7; V: TRBV28; D: TRBD2; size: -; DNA: TGTGCCAGCAGTTCAATGAGTAGCGGGAGGCACGAGCAGTACTTC; CDR3: CASSSMSSGRHEQYF
J: TRBJ2-7; V: TRBV20-1; D: -; size: few; DNA: TGCAGTGTTAGGGGCCAGGGCTACGAGCAGTACTTC; CDR3: CSVRGQGYEQYF
J: TRBJ1-2; V: TRBV6-5; D: -; size: -; DNA: TGTGCCAGCACCAATTCACTGAACTATGGCCACACCTTC; CDR3: CASTNSLNYGHTF
J: TRBJ2-7; V: TRBV5-1; D: TRBD1; size: many; DNA: TGCGCCAGCAGCGAACGGACGGGACAGTACTACTACGAGCAGTACTTC; CDR3: CASSERTGQYYYEQYF
J: TRBJ2-7; V: TRBV7-9; D: TRBD2; size: many; DNA: TGTGCCAGCACCGGGACTAGCGAAGTCGAGCAGTACTTC; CDR3: CASTGTSEVEQYF
J: TRBJ2-7; V: TRBV6-5; D: TRBD2; size: many; DNA: TGTGCCAGCAGTCCTCGTAGAGCGGGGGCAACCTACGAGCAGTACTTC; CDR3: CASSPRRAGATYEQYF
J: TRBJ2-5; V: TRBV6-6; D: -; size: many; DNA: TGTGCCAGCACTGAGGGCCCCCCGTCGGAGACCCAGTACTTC; CDR3: CASTEGPPSETQYF
J: TRBJ2-3; V: TRBV12-3/TRBV12-4; D: TRBD2; size: many; DNA: TGTGCCAGCAGTTTCACCCCGTCGGGACTAGCACTCGATACGCAGTATTTT; CDR3: CASSFTPSGLALDTQYF
J: TRBJ2-2; V: TRBV9; D: -; size: few; DNA: TGTGCCAGCAGCGTAGCCGGTTGGACCCACGAGAACACCGGGGAGCTGTTTTTT; CDR3: CASSVAGWTHENTGELFF
J: TRBJ2-5; V: TRBV13; D: TRBD2; size: few; DNA: TGTGCCAGCAGCCTCAAACCGGGGGGAACGTACCAAGAGACCCAGTACTTC; CDR3: CASSLKPGGTYQETQYF